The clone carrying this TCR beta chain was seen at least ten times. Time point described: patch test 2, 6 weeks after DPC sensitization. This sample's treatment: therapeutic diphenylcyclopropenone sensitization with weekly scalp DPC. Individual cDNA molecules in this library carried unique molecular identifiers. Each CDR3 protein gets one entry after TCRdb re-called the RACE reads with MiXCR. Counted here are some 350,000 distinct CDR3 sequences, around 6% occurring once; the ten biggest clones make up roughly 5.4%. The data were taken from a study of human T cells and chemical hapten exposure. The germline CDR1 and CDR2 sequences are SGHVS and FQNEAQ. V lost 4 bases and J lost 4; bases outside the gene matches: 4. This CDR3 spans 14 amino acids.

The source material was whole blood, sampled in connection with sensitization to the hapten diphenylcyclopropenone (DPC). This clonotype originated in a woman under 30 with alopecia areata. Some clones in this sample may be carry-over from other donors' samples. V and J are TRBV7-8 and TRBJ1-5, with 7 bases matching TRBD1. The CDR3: CASSSGTVNQPQHF. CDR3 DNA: TGTGCCAGCAGCTCCGGGACAGTAAATCAGCCCCAGCATTTT.